These 18 T cell receptor beta chains came from one sample sequenced in a study of T cell responses to AZD1222 COVID-19 vaccine. Method: immunoSEQ multiplex PCR; TCRdb's copy keeps in-frame clones and lacks some. The repertoire holds about 160,000 clones, with 80% to 90% as singletons. Sequences were derived from peripheral blood, sampled on day 0 of AZD1222 vaccination. The receptors derive from an adult in good health.

J is TRBJ2-1 and V is TRBV5-6; 7 bases map to TRBD2. CDR1 SGHDT and CDR2 YYEEEE come from the germline V gene. V gave up 4 bases and J gave up 16 bases; unmatched junction bases: 20. This CDR3 has 15 amino acids. The CDR3 here is CASSAGADKRQGGFF. CDR3 nucleotides: TGTGCCAGCAGCGCGGGAGCGGACAAAAGGCAGGGTGGATTCTTC. Full variable domain (remainder filled in from reference TRBV5-6 and TRBJ2-1): DAGVTQSPTHLIKTRGQQVTLRCSPKSGHDTVSWYQQALGQGPQFIFQYYEEEERQRGNFPDRFSGHQFPNYSSELNVNALLLGDSALYLCASSAGADKRQGGFFGPGTRLTVL.

The chain has TRBV4-2 and TRBJ1-1; tentative D call: TRBD1 (5 bases). The V end was cut by 1 base, the J end by 2 bases, with 14 bases between. There are 16 residues in the CDR3. CDR1 and CDR2 (germline): LGHNA, YNFKEQ. The CDR3 DNA reads TGTGCCAGCAGCCAAGCAGCGGGGGGTGGAAACACTGAAGCTTTCTTT. It specifies CASSQAAGGGNTEAFF.

The chain links TRBV2 to TRBJ1-6; 9 bases are a match to TRBD1. The CDR3 consists of 16 residues. V lost 6 bases to trimming and J lost 10 bases; unmatched junction nucleotides: 13. Per the germline V gene, CDR1 is SNHLY and CDR2 is FYNNEI. CDR3 in DNA: TGTGCCAGCAGCGGACAGGGGCCAAACCTAGGGTCACCCCTCCACTTT. Protein product: CASSGQGPNLGSPLHF.

V usage is TRBV2 and J usage is TRBJ2-7; 8 bases line up with TRBD1. The CDR3 is 14 amino acids. The V segment lost 6 bases and the J segment 1 base; nucleotides outside the gene matches: 5. The V gene's germline CDR1 is SNHLY and CDR2 FYNNEI. The CDR3 nucleotides read TGTGCCAGCAGGCCCACAGGGGGGTCCTACGAGCAGTACTTC. This sequence encodes CASRPTGGSYEQYF.

The chain recombines TRBV5-6 with TRBJ1-4; D perhaps matches TRBD1 (6 bases). The V end lost 1 base, the J end lost 3 bases, and 10 bases lay between the germline ends. Germline V lookup: CDR1 SGHDT, CDR2 YYEEEE. This CDR3 has 15 residues. The CDR3 here is CASSLLSGANEKLFF. The CDR3 bases are TGTGCCAGCAGCTTGTTGTCAGGGGCTAATGAAAAACTGTTTTTT.

This clone was seen a few times. The chain is built from TRBV6-4 and TRBJ2-5; D is possibly TRBD2 (5 bases). CDR1 and CDR2 (germline): MRHNA, SNTAGT. The germline V and J ends were trimmed by 5 bases and 5 bases, with 15 bases remaining between them. CDR3 length: 14 amino acids. Written as DNA, the CDR3 is TGTGCCAGCAGTCCGAACGGGGAGTACGAGACCCAGTACTTC. Its protein product is CASSPNGEYETQYF.

CDR3 in DNA: TGTGCCAGCACGCGACAGGGACCCTCAGGGAACACTGAAGCTTTCTTT. The encoded protein is CASTRQGPSGNTEAFF. The chain uses TRBV18 and TRBJ1-1; TRBD1 matches 7 bases. This CDR3 comprises 16 residues. V dropped 8 bases and J dropped 1; count of bases not matched to a gene: 13. Germline CDR1 is KGHSH and CDR2 is LQKENI.

The rearrangement uses TRBV7-9 and TRBJ1-1; tentative D call: TRBD1 (5 bases). Germline CDR1 and CDR2: SEHNR and FQNEAQ (reference sequence). Trimming stripped 5 bases from V and 4 bases from J, with 11 bases between. The CDR3 is made up of 13 amino acids. The CDR3 coding sequence is TGTGCCAGCAGCATTGAGGGGCGCACTGAAGCTTTCTTT. The encoded protein is CASSIEGRTEAFF.

This chain joins TRBV27 and TRBJ1-4, with TRBD1 as a possible D gene (6 bases). The CDR3 runs 20 residues. V lost 1 base to trimming and J lost 0 bases, with 21 bases between them. Germline-derived CDR1 and CDR2 are MNHEY and SMNVEV (reference sequence). The CDR3: CASSLLVPGARFATNEKLFF. For the CDR3, the DNA is TGTGCCAGCAGTTTATTGGTTCCAGGGGCCCGTTTTGCAACTAATGAAAAACTGTTTTTT.

The CDR3 DNA follows: TGTGCCAGCAACCCCACAACAGGGGAAGGCTACACCTTC. Protein product: CASNPTTGEGYTF. The rearrangement joins TRBV11-2 to TRBJ1-2; 7 bases align to TRBD1. V lost 7 bases to trimming and J lost 8 bases; unmatched junction nucleotides: 10. The germline CDR1 and CDR2 sequences are SGHAT and FQNNGV. This CDR3 has 13 amino acids.

The chain combines TRBV11-2 with TRBJ2-3; D is undetermined. The CDR3 is 12 amino acids. From germline, CDR1 is SGHAT and CDR2 FQNNGV. Trimming took 1 base from V and 7 from J, leaving 6 bases between them. CDR3 bases: TGTGCCAGCAGCTTAGTGGGTAATACGCAGTATTTT. Its protein is CASSLVGNTQYF.

This clone was picked up a small number of times. The gene calls are TRBV4-3 and TRBJ2-3, with D perhaps matching TRBD2 (6 bases). V lost 0 bases and J lost 2, with 15 bases in between. The CDR3 has 17 residues. Germline CDR1 and CDR2: LGHNA and YSLEER. The CDR3 loop reads CASSQDYGRGSTDTQYF. The CDR3 DNA reads as TGCGCCAGCAGCCAAGATTACGGGAGAGGATCCACAGATACGCAGTATTTT.

The J gene is TRBJ2-1, the V gene TRBV7-3; D possibly uses TRBD1 or TRBD2 (6 bases each). Trimming took 4 bases from V and 4 from J, leaving 14 bases between them. The CDR3 has 15 amino acids. Germline values: CDR1 SGHTA, CDR2 FQGTGA. The CDR3 region is CASSSDGGLYNEQFF. The CDR3 DNA reads TGTGCCAGCAGCTCCGACGGGGGCCTATACAATGAGCAGTTCTTC.

The CDR3 region is CASRPRDLYSNQPQHF. For the CDR3, the DNA is TGTGCCAGCAGGCCCCGGGACCTCTATAGCAATCAGCCCCAGCATTTT. The chain uses TRBV28 and TRBJ1-5, with D possibly being TRBD1 (5 bases). The germline V and J ends were trimmed by 6 bases and 0 bases, with 15 bases remaining between them. Germline V lookup: CDR1 MDHEN, CDR2 SYDVKM. The CDR3 has 16 residues.

The chain couples TRBV27 to TRBJ2-7, with 8 bases matching TRBD1. The CDR3 contains 14 residues. Germline-derived CDR1 and CDR2 are MNHEY and SMNVEV (reference sequence). V dropped 6 bases and J dropped 1; count of bases not matched to a gene: 5. This CDR3 reads CASRQQGVSYEQYF. The CDR3 DNA is TGTGCCAGCAGACAACAGGGGGTATCCTACGAGCAGTACTTC.

On this clone itself: Other DNA variants within this sample encode the same CDR3. This chain uses TRBV28 with TRBJ2-7, with a possible D match to TRBD2 (6 bases). Looked up from germline, CDR1 is MDHEN and CDR2 is SYDVKM. V was pared by 4 bases and J by 3 bases, with 16 bases between. The CDR3 totals 15 residues. CDR3: CASSSPGGTLYEQYF. DNA for the CDR3: TGTGCCAGCAGTTCACCCGGGGGAACCCTCTACGAGCAGTACTTC.

This chain joins TRBV3-1 (or the pseudogene TRBV3-2) and TRBJ2-7; 12 bases line up with TRBD2. The length of the CDR3 is 15 residues. CDR1 is LGHDT, CDR2 YNNKEL, per germline (reference sequence). Trimming cost V 1 base and J 7 bases; bases outside gene matches: 5. The chain's CDR3 is CASSQGLAGVREQYF. CDR3 DNA: TGTGCCAGCAGCCAAGGACTAGCGGGAGTGCGGGAGCAGTACTTC.

The rearrangement uses TRBV18 and TRBJ2-3; 13 positions match TRBD2. Germline trimming cut 1 base from V and 0 bases from J; bases unmatched to any gene: 4. Germline V gives CDR1 KGHSH, CDR2 LQKENI. This CDR3 has 18 amino acids. CDR3 residues: CASSPRTSGGYSTDTQYF. The CDR3 coding sequence is TGTGCCAGCTCACCACGGACTAGCGGGGGCTATAGCACAGATACGCAGTATTTT.